This TCR beta chain is from a study of shared clonotypes between healthy human individuals. Study at large: Donors, aged 18 to 49, were two women and a few men.

In the source study's methods: Junction-only immunoSEQ sequences carried no quality scores, so filtering differed. The method was immunoSEQ multiplex PCR; TCRdb's version includes in-frame clones alone and lacks a portion of them. The V and J calls and the clone size are those of that table, but D and trimming were determined from the DNA. Seen here are over 2,000,000 clones, 93% observed once, and the top ten hold approximately 1.7%. Germline V gives CDR1 SEHNR, CDR2 FQNEAQ (reference sequence). This CDR3 spans 13 amino acids. The germline V and J ends were trimmed by 4 bases and 2 bases, with 9 bases remaining between them. General observations from the study: Depth was large, yet rarefaction showed that sorted-subset sequencing was incomplete.

Selected positively for CCR7 and CD45RO-negative, naive CD8 cells excluded terminally differentiated effector memory CD45RA+ cells. Points on this clone: Its target is not known.

This chain links TRBV7-9 with TRBJ2-7; a possible D gene is TRBD1 (5 bases). Sequenced: naive CD8+ T cells from PBMCs. The sequence came from a man aged 18 to 29 in good health. Some clones in this sample may be carry-over from other donors' samples. Here the CDR3 DNA reads TGTGCCAGCAGCTCGACAGATGCCTACGAGCAGTACTTC. It yields the protein CASSSTDAYEQYF.